These 27 T cell receptor beta chains came from one sample sequenced in a study of shared clonotypes between healthy human individuals. TCRdb keeps only in-frame clones here, not all; method: immunoSEQ multiplex PCR. The table lists fewer than 3 million clones, around 93% of them singletons. What was sequenced was naive CD4+ T cells from PBMCs. Subset in this sample: CD45RA+ positively selected. The receptors were gathered from a man between 18 and 35 years old in good health. Some clones in this sample may be carry-over from other donors' samples.

For this clone: Other nucleotide sequences in the sample specify the same CDR3. The chain joins TRBV19 to TRBJ2-3; no clear D gene. The CDR3 covers 14 residues. The germline gives CDR1 LNHDA, CDR2 SQIVND (reference sequence). V shed 3 bases and J shed 2 bases, with 9 bases lying between them. CDR3 sequence reads: CASSIGGSTDTQYF. The CDR3 DNA follows: TGTGCCAGTAGTATTGGCGGATCCACAGATACGCAGTATTTT.

As regards this clone: Additional DNA sequences in this sample encode the identical CDR3. The chain couples TRBV6-5 to TRBJ2-5; D remains ambiguous. Germline CDR1 is MNHEY and CDR2 is SVGAGI. This CDR3 region has 14 residues. Trimming took 3 bases from V and 5 from J, leaving 13 bases between them. CDR3 region: CASSYSTWSETQYF. The CDR3 nucleotides are TGTGCCAGCAGTTATTCCACATGGTCTGAGACCCAGTACTTC.

The chain links TRBV5-1 to TRBJ1-2; D gene unclear. Between the trimmed V and J ends, which lost 4 bases and 3 bases, there was a span of 10 bases. This CDR3 comprises 13 residues. Germline assignment: CDR1 SGHRS and CDR2 YFSETQ. In DNA, the CDR3 is TGCGCCAGCAGCCCGGATGTCGACTATGGCTACACCTTC. This codes for CASSPDVDYGYTF.

The sample holds a few counts of this clone. The J gene is TRBJ2-1, the V gene TRBV6-5; 8 positions agree with TRBD2. Germline V gene lookup returns CDR1 MNHEY and CDR2 SVGAGI. The CDR3 totals 13 residues. The junction had 9 bases not matched to a gene; V was cut back by 11 bases and J by 6 bases. This CDR3 is CAVGSGMINEQFF. CDR3 DNA: TGTGCCGTTGGTAGCGGGATGATCAATGAGCAGTTCTTC.

V gene TRBV5-1 combines with J gene TRBJ2-7; D perhaps matches TRBD2 (6 bases). Trimming left V 0 bases short and J 0 bases short, with 13 bases between. This CDR3 region has 16 residues. Germline-derived CDR1 and CDR2 are SGHRS and YFSETQ. This CDR3 reads CASSLAKAGPSYEQYF. For the CDR3, the DNA is TGCGCCAGCAGCTTGGCCAAGGCGGGGCCCTCCTACGAGCAGTACTTC.

This rearrangement joins TRBV19 to TRBJ2-2, with D perhaps matching TRBD2 (6 bases). V dropped 8 bases and J dropped 0 bases, with 22 bases sitting between them. CDR1 LNHDA and CDR2 SQIVND come from the germline V gene (reference sequence). The CDR3 consists of 18 residues. The CDR3: CASRGLGRGYSNTGELFF. The CDR3 coding sequence is TGTGCCAGTCGGGGCCTGGGGCGGGGCTACTCGAACACCGGGGAGCTGTTTTTT.

V is TRBV5-1 and J is TRBJ1-3; D gene ambiguous. The V gene's germline CDR1 is SGHRS and CDR2 YFSETQ. V gave up 0 bases and J gave up 2 bases, with 9 bases separating them. The CDR3 covers 15 residues. The CDR3 here is CASSLDWTTGNTIYF. The CDR3 nucleotides are TGCGCCAGCAGCTTGGACTGGACCACTGGAAACACCATATATTTT.

The chain combines TRBV28 with TRBJ1-2; D uncertain. From germline, CDR1 is MDHEN and CDR2 SYDVKM. This CDR3 has 17 amino acids. The ends were cut back, 6 bases at V and 4 bases at J, with 24 bases in the middle. This CDR3 is CASRSGSSGSTPYGYTF. The CDR3 region has the DNA TGTGCCAGCAGATCGGGTTCAAGTGGGAGTACACCCTATGGCTACACCTTC.

The chain carries TRBV27 and TRBJ1-6; no reliable D call. V lost 3 bases and J lost 4, with 10 bases in between. This CDR3 is built from 15 residues. In germline, CDR1 is MNHEY, CDR2 SMNVEV (reference sequence). CDR3 sequence: CASSFKVGYNSPLHF. CDR3 coding DNA: TGTGCCAGCAGTTTCAAAGTGGGTTATAATTCACCCCTCCACTTT.

This chain connects TRBV7-2 to TRBJ2-3, with D perhaps given as TRBD1 or TRBD2 (5 bases each). The V end lost 3 bases, the J end lost 2 bases, and 12 bases lay between the germline ends. Germline CDR1 SGHTA, CDR2 FQGNSA. This CDR3 has 15 amino acids. The CDR3 here is CASSLFGGDTDTQYF. DNA for the CDR3: TGTGCCAGCAGCTTGTTTGGGGGAGACACAGATACGCAGTATTTT.

V and J are TRBV5-5 and TRBJ1-2; the D is unclear. CDR1 is SGHKS, CDR2 YYEKEE, per germline (reference sequence). The CDR3 has 15 residues. V lost 0 bases and J 0 bases, leaving 9 bases between the germline ends. The chain's CDR3 is CASSLVGGSNYGYTF. Written as DNA, the CDR3 is TGTGCCAGCAGCTTGGTCGGCGGTTCTAACTATGGCTACACCTTC.

A word on this clone: In the same sample, other DNA sequences code for this CDR3. V gene TRBV18 combines with J gene TRBJ2-1, with D possibly matching TRBD1 (5 bases). The CDR3 consists of 14 residues. V lost 2 bases, J lost 7 bases, and 12 bases lay in between. Germline V gene data show CDR1 as KGHSH and CDR2 as LQKENI. Here the CDR3 reads CASSPGTGGNEQFF. For the CDR3, the DNA is TGTGCCAGCTCACCAGGCACAGGTGGAAATGAGCAGTTCTTC.

This rearrangement joins TRBV19 to TRBJ1-5; no clear D. The CDR3 has 15 amino acids. V lost 4 bases and J lost 2, with 12 bases in between. In germline, CDR1 is LNHDA, CDR2 SQIVND (reference sequence). The CDR3 DNA reads TGTGCCAGTAGTAACCTAGCTCGAGGCAATCAGCCCCAGCATTTT. This encodes CASSNLARGNQPQHF.

This clone was recorded a few times. The chain employs TRBV6-5 and TRBJ1-2, with D unclear. CDR3 length equals 12 residues. In germline, CDR1 is MNHEY, CDR2 SVGAGI. The V and J ends lost 8 bases and 2 bases respectively, with 9 bases between them. The CDR3 coding sequence is TGTGCCAGCTCCCAAGCCAACTATGGCTACACCTTC. This gives the protein CASSQANYGYTF.

Comment on this clone: Additional DNA sequences in this sample encode the identical CDR3. The rearrangement links TRBV5-1 to TRBJ1-4; possible D gene TRBD1, 5 bases. CDR3 length: 13 residues. V lost 4 bases to trimming and J lost 4 bases, with 8 bases between them. CDR1 is SGHRS and CDR2 is YFSETQ in the germline V gene. DNA for the CDR3: TGCGCCAGCAGCACTGACAGTAATGAAAAACTGTTTTTT. Residues: CASSTDSNEKLFF.

This clone came up a few times. The gene calls are TRBV7-3 and TRBJ2-7; D uncertain. V lost 2 bases, J lost 2 bases, and 7 bases lay in between. This CDR3 comprises 13 residues. Germline V gene sequence: CDR1 SGHTA, CDR2 FQGTGA. CDR3 sequence (DNA): TGTGCCAGCAGCTTATACTCGACCTACGAGCAGTACTTC. This translates into CASSLYSTYEQYF.

CDR3 loop: CASSQEMGQQYEQYF. The CDR3, as DNA: TGCGCCAGCAGCCAAGAAATGGGGCAGCAATACGAGCAGTACTTC. This chain joins TRBV4-1 and TRBJ2-7; D is perhaps TRBD1 (5 bases). Germline V lookup: CDR1 MGHRA, CDR2 YSYEKL. With 0 bases removed from V and 4 bases from J, the gap between germline ends came to 13 bases. There are 15 residues in the CDR3.

V is TRBV28 and J is TRBJ1-4; D unclear. CDR1 is MDHEN and CDR2 is SYDVKM in the germline V gene. Trimming cost V 3 bases and J 2 bases, with 7 bases left between them. This CDR3 contains 14 residues. The CDR3 sequence: CASSLAMTNEKLFF. Here the CDR3 DNA reads TGTGCCAGCAGTTTGGCCATGACTAATGAAAAACTGTTTTTT.

The chain is built from TRBV9 and TRBJ1-2; TRBD1 aligns across 8 bases. V lost 0 bases and J lost 0; bases outside the gene matches: 10. CDR1 is SGDLS, CDR2 YYNGEE, per germline. The CDR3 totals 18 residues. In DNA form, the CDR3 reads TGTGCCAGCAGCGTAGAGATTTCGGGACAGGTATCTAACTATGGCTACACCTTC. As protein: CASSVEISGQVSNYGYTF.

This rearrangement joins TRBV6-6 to TRBJ2-3; no definite D call. The CDR3 length is 13 residues. V was shortened by 4 bases and J by 5 bases, with 10 bases between the two germline ends. CDR1 is MNHNY and CDR2 is SVGAGI in the germline V gene (reference sequence). CDR3 sequence (DNA): TGTGCCAGCAGTTCGGTATCCCTAGATACGCAGTATTTT. It codes for CASSSVSLDTQYF.

J is TRBJ2-2 and V is TRBV5-5; D may be TRBD1 or TRBD2 (5 bases each). This CDR3 has 14 amino acids. V lost 4 bases, J lost 4 bases, and 11 bases lay in between. From germline, CDR1 is SGHKS and CDR2 YYEKEE (reference sequence). CDR3 sequence reads: CASSREGFTGELFF. For the CDR3, the DNA is TGTGCCAGCAGCCGAGAGGGGTTCACCGGGGAGCTGTTTTTT.

This clone occurred once. The CDR3 reads CASSLGGRLRVLTF. DNA of the CDR3: TGTGCCAGCAGCTTAGGTGGCAGGCTACGCGTCCTGACTTTC. The chain links TRBV7-9 to TRBJ2-6; D is ambiguous. The CDR3 has 14 amino acids. The germline V gene has CDR1 SEHNR and CDR2 FQNEAQ (reference sequence). Between the trimmed V and J ends, which lost 1 base and 12 bases, there was a span of 13 bases. Full variable domain (missing parts from reference TRBV7-9 and TRBJ2-6): DTGVSQNPRHKITKRGQNVTFRCDPISEHNRLYWYRQTLGQGPEFLTYFQNEAQLEKSRLLSDRFSAERPKGSFSTLEIQRTEQGDSAMYLCASSLGGRLRVLTFGAGSRLTVL.

This rearrangement joins TRBV16 to TRBJ2-3; D is unclear. Germline V gene data show CDR1 as KGHSY and CDR2 as FQNENV. The CDR3 has 14 residues. V lost 0 bases to trimming and J lost 0 bases, with 4 bases between them. CDR3 sequence: CASSQSLSTDTQYF. The CDR3 DNA is TGTGCCAGCAGCCAATCTCTGAGCACAGATACGCAGTATTTT.

This chain links TRBV12-5 with TRBJ2-1, with 7 bases identical to TRBD2. In germline, CDR1 is LGHNT, CDR2 FRNRAP. The CDR3 extends over 15 amino acids. Germline trimming cut 7 bases from V and 4 bases from J; bases unmatched to any gene: 10. The CDR3 region is CASVQGLGGYNEQFF. The CDR3 bases are TGTGCTAGTGTTCAAGGACTAGGCGGGTACAATGAGCAGTTCTTC.

CDR3 residues: CASSLEFGLRGTQYF. As DNA, the CDR3 is TGCGCCAGCAGCTTGGAGTTCGGTCTCCGAGGGACCCAGTACTTC. The V call is TRBV5-1, the J call TRBJ2-5, with D uncertain. Trimming pared 0 bases from V and 7 bases from J, leaving 16 bases between. Germline V gene sequence: CDR1 SGHRS, CDR2 YFSETQ. There are 15 residues in the CDR3.

The chain links TRBV5-5 to TRBJ2-2; weak D call: TRBD1 (5 bases). There are 16 residues in the CDR3. Trimming cost V 0 bases and J 5 bases, with 14 bases left between them. CDR1 is SGHKS, CDR2 YYEKEE, per germline (reference sequence). The CDR3 region is CASSLGATELTGELFF. CDR3 in DNA: TGTGCCAGCAGCTTGGGGGCGACAGAACTAACCGGGGAGCTGTTTTTT.

The chain uses TRBV5-5 and TRBJ2-7; maybe TRBD2 (5 bases). The CDR3 spans 15 residues. CDR1 and CDR2 (germline): SGHKS, YYEKEE (reference sequence). The germline V and J ends were trimmed by 0 bases and 3 bases, with 13 bases remaining between them. The CDR3 here is CASSLAAEVGYEQYF. In DNA, the CDR3 is TGTGCCAGCAGCTTGGCCGCGGAGGTGGGCTACGAGCAGTACTTC. Supplemented by reference TRBV5-5 and TRBJ2-7, the full variable domain reads DAGVTQSPTHLIKTRGQQVTLRCSPISGHKSVSWYQQVLGQGPQFIFQYYEKEERGRGNFPDRFSARQFPNYSSELNVNALLLGDSALYLCASSLAAEVGYEQYFGPGTRLTVT.